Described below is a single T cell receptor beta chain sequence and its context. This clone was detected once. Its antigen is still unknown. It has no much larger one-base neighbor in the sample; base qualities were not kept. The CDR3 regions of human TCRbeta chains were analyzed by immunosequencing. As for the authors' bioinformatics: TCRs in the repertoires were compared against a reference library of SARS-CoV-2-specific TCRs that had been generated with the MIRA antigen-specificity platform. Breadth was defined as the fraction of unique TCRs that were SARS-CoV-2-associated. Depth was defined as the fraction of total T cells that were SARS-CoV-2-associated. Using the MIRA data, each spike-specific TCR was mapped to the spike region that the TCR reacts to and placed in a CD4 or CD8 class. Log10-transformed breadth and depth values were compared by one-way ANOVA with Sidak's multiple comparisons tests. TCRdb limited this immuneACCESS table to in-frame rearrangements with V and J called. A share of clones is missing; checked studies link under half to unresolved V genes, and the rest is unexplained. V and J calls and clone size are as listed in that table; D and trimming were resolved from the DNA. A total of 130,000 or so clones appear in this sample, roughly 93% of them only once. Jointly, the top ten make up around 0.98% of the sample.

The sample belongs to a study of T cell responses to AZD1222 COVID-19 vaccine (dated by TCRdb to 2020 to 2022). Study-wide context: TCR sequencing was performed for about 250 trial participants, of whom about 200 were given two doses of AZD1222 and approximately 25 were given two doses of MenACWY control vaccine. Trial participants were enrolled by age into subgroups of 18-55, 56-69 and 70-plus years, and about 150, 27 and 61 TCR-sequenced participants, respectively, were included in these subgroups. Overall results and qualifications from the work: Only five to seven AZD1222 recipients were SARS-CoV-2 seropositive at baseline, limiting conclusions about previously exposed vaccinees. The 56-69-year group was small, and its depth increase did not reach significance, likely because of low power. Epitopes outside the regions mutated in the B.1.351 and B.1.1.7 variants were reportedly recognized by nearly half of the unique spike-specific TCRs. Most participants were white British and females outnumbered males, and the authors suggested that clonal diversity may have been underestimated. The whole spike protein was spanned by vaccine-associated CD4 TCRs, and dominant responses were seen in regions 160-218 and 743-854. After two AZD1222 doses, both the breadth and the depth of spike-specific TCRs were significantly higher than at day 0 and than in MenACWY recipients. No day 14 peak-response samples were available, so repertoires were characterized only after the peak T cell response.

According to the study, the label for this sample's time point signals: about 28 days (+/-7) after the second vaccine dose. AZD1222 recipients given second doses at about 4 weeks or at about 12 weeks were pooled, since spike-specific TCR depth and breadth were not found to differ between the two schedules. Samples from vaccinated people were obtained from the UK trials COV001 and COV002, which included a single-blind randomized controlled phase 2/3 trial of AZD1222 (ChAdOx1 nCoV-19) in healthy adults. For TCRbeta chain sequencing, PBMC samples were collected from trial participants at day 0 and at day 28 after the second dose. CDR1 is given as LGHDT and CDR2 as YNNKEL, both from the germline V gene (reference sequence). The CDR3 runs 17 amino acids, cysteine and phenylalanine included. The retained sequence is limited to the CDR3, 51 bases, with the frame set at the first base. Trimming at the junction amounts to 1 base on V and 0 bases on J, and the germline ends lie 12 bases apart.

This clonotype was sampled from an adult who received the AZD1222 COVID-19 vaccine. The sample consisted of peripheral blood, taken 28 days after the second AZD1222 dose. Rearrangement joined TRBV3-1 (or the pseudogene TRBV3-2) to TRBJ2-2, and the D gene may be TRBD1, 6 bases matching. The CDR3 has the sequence CASSQVQGSPNTGELFF. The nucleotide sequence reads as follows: TGTGCCAGCAGCCAAGTACAGGGCTCCCCGAACACCGGGGAGCTGTTTTTT.